This TCR beta chain was captured in a study of blood T cell repertoires in COVID-19. Authors' methods: Estimation of nucleated cell counts was performed using reference gene primer amplification. Profiling relied on immunoSEQ multiplex PCR, and the TCRdb table lists in-frame clones only, not all of them. V and J calls and clone size are copied from that table; D and trimming were computed from the DNA. Of fewer than 250,000 clones detected, 75% to 85% appear once; the ten largest clones hold around a sixth. V lost 4 bases and J lost 3; bases outside the gene matches: 4. The germline V gene has CDR1 SNHLY and CDR2 FYNNEI. The CDR3 is 14 residues long.

The chain employs TRBV2 and TRBJ1-2; TRBD1 matches 8 bases. The source material was PBMCs or T cells enriched from blood (not recorded which). The source is a woman between 50 and 59 years old with acute COVID-19. CDR3 bases: TGTGCCAGCAGTGGGCAGGGGGCGGACTATGGCTACACCTTC. This encodes CASSGQGADYGYTF.